The 19 T cell receptor beta chains presented below share a single source sample, sequenced in a study of blood T cell repertoires in COVID-19. Sequenced by immunoSEQ multiplex PCR; TCRdb stores in-frame clones only, minus some. In the table there are roughly 140,000 clones, approximately 85% of which are singletons. The sequenced sample consisted of peripheral blood. The receptors come from an older man with acute or convalescent COVID-19.

This clone appeared a few times. The chain uses TRBV19 and TRBJ1-4, with a possible D match to TRBD1 (5 bases). The CDR3 runs to 14 residues. Germline values: CDR1 LNHDA, CDR2 SQIVND (reference sequence). V was shortened by 1 base and J by 7 bases, with 10 bases between the two germline ends. CDR3 sequence reads: CASSIVSGGEKLFF. CDR3 sequence (DNA): TGTGCCAGTAGTATAGTGTCCGGGGGTGAAAAACTGTTTTTT.

The chain carries TRBV19 and TRBJ2-1; possible D gene TRBD1, 5 bases. Per the germline V gene, CDR1 is LNHDA and CDR2 is SQIVND (reference sequence). The CDR3 extends over 13 amino acids. V lost 3 bases and J lost 5, with 8 bases in between. The CDR3 nucleotides read TGTGCCAGTAGTATCGTCAGGGACAATGAGCAGTTCTTC. Its translation is CASSIVRDNEQFF.

This chain joins TRBV29-1 and TRBJ2-2; weak D call: TRBD1 (6 bases). Germline V gene sequence: CDR1 SQVTM, CDR2 ANQGSEA. CDR3 length equals 15 residues. Trimming shortened V by 4 bases and J by 0 bases, and 12 bases separated the two germline ends. The CDR3 DNA is TGCAGCGTTGCCTCAGGGGCCTCGAACACCGGGGAGCTGTTTTTT. Its protein product is CSVASGASNTGELFF.

In DNA form, the CDR3 reads TGTGCCAGCAGCTCCCGGGCGGGAGTCAGGTACTTC. Protein product: CASSSRAGVRYF. The chain couples TRBV7-6 to TRBJ2-7, with 7 nucleotides matching TRBD2. J was trimmed by 12 bases and V by 4 bases; bases with no gene match: 9. The germline V gene encodes CDR1 SGHVS and CDR2 FNYEAQ. The CDR3 totals 12 residues. Drawing the rest from reference TRBV7-6 and TRBJ2-7, the complete variable domain is GAGVSQSPRYKVTKRGQDVALRCDPISGHVSLYWYRQALGQGPEFLTYFNYEAQQDKSGLPNDRFSAERPEGSISTLTIQRTEQRDSAMYRCASSSRAGVRYFGPGTRLTVT.

In this sample, this clone turned up a few times. The chain joins TRBV2 to TRBJ2-7, with D possibly TRBD2 on 7 matching bases. V gave up 8 bases and J gave up 2 bases, with 16 bases separating them. The CDR3 consists of 14 residues. CDR1 is SNHLY, CDR2 FYNNEI, per germline. The CDR3 region is CASRGGDGPYEQYF. The CDR3 DNA sequence: TGTGCCAGCCGAGGGGGGGATGGCCCCTACGAGCAGTACTTC.

CDR3: CASSYSGDSWGETQYF. In DNA, the CDR3 is TGTGCCAGCAGTTACTCGGGGGACAGCTGGGGGGAGACCCAGTACTTC. The chain carries TRBV6-5 and TRBJ2-5; 7 nucleotides match TRBD1. The CDR3 has 16 residues. Germline lookup yields CDR1 MNHEY and CDR2 SVGAGI. V was clipped by 0 bases and J by 5 bases; unmatched bases: 9.

A note on this clone: Additional DNA sequences in this sample encode the identical CDR3. The chain employs TRBV15 and TRBJ1-1; tentatively, D is TRBD1 (5 bases). The CDR3 consists of 15 residues. V was trimmed by 1 base and J by 5 bases, leaving 14 bases between them. CDR1 and CDR2 from the germline V gene are LNHNV and YYDKDF (reference sequence). The CDR3 region has the DNA TGTGCCACCAGCAGAGGGACGGGGCGGGGTACTGAAGCTTTCTTT. It yields the protein CATSRGTGRGTEAFF.

The rearrangement uses TRBV10-2 and TRBJ2-2, with 7 positions matching TRBD2. The CDR3 is 17 amino acids. V shed 3 bases and J 1 base; nucleotides not matched to a gene: 8. Germline assignment: CDR1 WSHSY and CDR2 SAAADI. This CDR3 reads CASSEYPGGGNTGELFF. The DNA of the CDR3 is TGCGCCAGCAGTGAATACCCTGGCGGGGGGAACACCGGGGAGCTGTTTTTT.

This clone was seen once. The chain employs TRBV10-3 and TRBJ2-3; D unresolved. The CDR3 spans 13 residues. The V end lost 4 bases, the J end lost 1 base, and 6 bases lay between the germline ends. In germline, CDR1 is ENHRY, CDR2 SYGVKD. The CDR3 spells CAISVSGTDTQYF. The CDR3 DNA reads as TGTGCCATCAGTGTGAGCGGCACAGATACGCAGTATTTT.

J is TRBJ1-2 and V is TRBV14; the match to TRBD1 covers 10 bases. Germline V gives CDR1 SGHDN, CDR2 FVKESK. The CDR3 is 13 residues long. Trimming took 4 bases from V and 8 from J; bases not matched to a gene: 4. The CDR3 is CASSPRGQGGYTF. The CDR3 DNA is TGTGCCAGCAGCCCTAGGGGACAGGGGGGCTACACCTTC.

The V gene is TRBV28, the J gene TRBJ2-2, with a possible D match to TRBD1 (6 bases). The CDR3 runs 15 residues. Germline V gene data show CDR1 as MDHEN and CDR2 as SYDVKM. The V end was cut by 5 bases, the J end by 0 bases, with 10 bases between. The CDR3 DNA follows: TGTGCCAGCAGTCGGGACACTACGAACACCGGGGAGCTGTTTTTT. It translates to CASSRDTTNTGELFF.

In its sample, this clone was seen a few times. J is TRBJ1-3 and V is TRBV27, with 12 positions matching TRBD1. From germline, CDR1 is MNHEY and CDR2 SMNVEV (reference sequence). J lost 3 bases, V lost 5 bases, and 5 bases had no gene match. This CDR3 is built from 16 residues. The CDR3 loop is CASSTGTGGSGNTIYF. As DNA, the CDR3 is TGTGCCAGCAGTACGGGGACAGGGGGCAGTGGAAACACCATATATTTT.

This clone was seen a few times. This rearrangement joins TRBV10-2 to TRBJ1-1; D might be TRBD1 (6 bases). The CDR3 has 14 residues. Germline assignment: CDR1 WSHSY and CDR2 SAAADI. With 4 bases removed from V and 5 bases from J, the gap between germline ends came to 14 bases. The CDR3 nucleotides read TGCGCCAGCAGTGTAACAGGGTTGGAGACTGAAGCTTTCTTT. It is translated as CASSVTGLETEAFF.

The chain uses TRBV11-2 and TRBJ2-2; 9 bases are shared with TRBD2. Losses at the gene ends were 1 base for V and 5 bases for J; bases not matched to a gene: 2. Germline V CDR1 and CDR2: SGHAT, FQNNGV. This CDR3 is built from 15 residues. CDR3 sequence reads: CASSLGLAGTGELFF. Here the CDR3 DNA reads TGTGCCAGCAGCTTAGGCCTAGCGGGAACCGGGGAGCTGTTTTTT. Full variable domain (missing parts from reference TRBV11-2 and TRBJ2-2): EAGVAQSPRYKIIEKRQSVAFWCNPISGHATLYWYQQILGQGPKLLIQFQNNGVVDDSQLPKDRFSAERLKGVDSTLKIQPAKLEDSAVYLCASSLGLAGTGELFFGEGSRLTVL.

The chain uses TRBV5-1 and TRBJ1-4, with D possibly being TRBD1 (6 bases). V was cut by 4 bases and J by 3 bases, with 16 bases left in between. The CDR3 is 16 residues long. Per germline, CDR1 SGHRS and CDR2 YFSETQ. The CDR3 loop reads CASSPGNRAANEKLFF. The CDR3 DNA reads as TGCGCCAGCAGCCCGGGGAACAGGGCGGCTAATGAAAAACTGTTTTTT.

The V gene is TRBV10-2, the J gene TRBJ1-6; D remains unclear. This CDR3 is built from 13 residues. V lost 6 bases and J 9 bases, leaving 12 bases between the germline ends. Germline V gives CDR1 WSHSY, CDR2 SAAADI. The CDR3 is CASSPEASSPLHF. In DNA form, the CDR3 reads TGCGCCAGCAGCCCCGAGGCCAGTTCACCCCTCCACTTT.

This chain connects TRBV11-2 to TRBJ2-7, with D perhaps matching TRBD1 (5 bases). The CDR3 loop spans 13 amino acids. V lost 5 bases and J lost 0, with 8 bases in between. Germline V gene lookup returns CDR1 SGHAT and CDR2 FQNNGV. CDR3 nucleotides: TGTGCCAGCAGCGAACAGGTCTCCTACGAGCAGTACTTC. Translation: CASSEQVSYEQYF.

This sequence joins TRBV9 and TRBJ2-3; D is ambiguous. The CDR3 totals 14 residues. Germline CDR1 and CDR2: SGDLS and YYNGEE. V lost 3 bases and J lost 7, with 15 bases in between. The CDR3 region has the DNA TGTGCCAGCAGCGCCCCAGGTAGTAGGAATACGCAGTATTTT. Protein: CASSAPGSRNTQYF.

This clone was observed once. This chain joins TRBV28 and TRBJ1-2, with 11 bases lining up with TRBD1. This CDR3 has 16 residues. The germline V gene encodes CDR1 MDHEN and CDR2 SYDVKM. V was clipped by 4 bases and J by 0 bases; unmatched bases: 4. The chain's CDR3 is CASSSGQGATNYGYTF. DNA of the CDR3: TGTGCCAGCAGTTCAGGACAGGGGGCCACTAACTATGGCTACACCTTC.